These 11 T cell receptor beta chains were sequenced from one sample in a study of Ad26.COV2.S vaccination and SARS-CoV-2 variants. The method was immunoSEQ multiplex PCR; TCRdb's version includes in-frame clones alone and lacks a portion of them. The table lists roughly 410,000 clones, around 82% of them singletons, with around 7.4% in the top ten. Treatment indicated: around 19 received Ad26.COV2.S at low or high dose, single or two shots; roughly five received placebo; per-sample allocation not given. Each sample was drawn 63 days after the first injection (of vaccine or placebo). Sequenced material: peripheral blood, taken in a trial of Ad26.COV2.S vaccine versus placebo. These receptors originate from a person aged 18 to 59 who received the Ad26.COV2.S COVID-19 vaccine or a placebo.

CDR3 sequence (DNA): TGTGCCAGCAGCCAAGTCGGGGCTGATGGAAACACCATATATTTT. This codes for CASSQVGADGNTIYF. The V call is TRBV3-1 (or the pseudogene TRBV3-2), the J call TRBJ1-3; D possibly corresponds to TRBD1 (5 bases). CDR3 size: 15 residues. Germline lookup yields CDR1 LGHDT and CDR2 YNNKEL (reference sequence). The V and J ends lost 1 base and 3 bases respectively, with 10 bases between them.

The DNA for the CDR3 is TGTGCCAGCAGTTTGGCTAATGAGCAGTTCTTC. Residues: CASSLANEQFF. The gene calls are TRBV27 and TRBJ2-1, with D uncertain. Trimming shortened V by 3 bases and J by 7 bases, and 4 bases separated the two germline ends. CDR3 length: 11 amino acids. Germline CDR1 reads MNHEY; CDR2 reads SMNVEV (reference sequence).

The gene calls are TRBV5-1 and TRBJ2-7, with D perhaps TRBD2 (6 bases). From germline, CDR1 is SGHRS and CDR2 YFSETQ. This CDR3 is 11 amino acids long. Trimming took off 5 bases at V and 7 bases at J, with 10 bases between the two ends. The CDR3 DNA reads as TGCGCCAGCAGGTCTGCGGGGGAGCAGTACTTC. It is translated as CASRSAGEQYF.

The V call is TRBV18, the J call TRBJ1-1; D is possibly TRBD1 (6 bases). Germline CDR1 KGHSH, CDR2 LQKENI. Trimming removed 6 bases from V and 0 bases from J, with 17 bases in between. CDR3 length: 16 residues. CDR3 region: CASSLQGKKVNTEAFF. In DNA form, the CDR3 reads TGTGCCAGCTCGCTACAGGGTAAAAAGGTGAACACTGAAGCTTTCTTT.

The chain combines TRBV2 with TRBJ2-2, with 9 bases that match TRBD1. The germline gives CDR1 SNHLY, CDR2 FYNNEI. The J segment lost 2 bases and the V segment lost 7 bases, leaving 5 bases of the junction unmatched. The CDR3 runs 15 residues. In DNA form, the CDR3 reads TGTGCCAGCATGGGGACAGGGATAAACACCGGGGAGCTGTTTTTT. It codes for CASMGTGINTGELFF.

The rearrangement links TRBV10-1 to TRBJ1-5; D ambiguous. Trimming cost V 3 bases and J 4 bases, with 4 bases left between them. The CDR3 is made up of 12 amino acids. Per the germline V gene, CDR1 is WNHNN and CDR2 is SYGVQD (reference sequence). DNA of the CDR3: TGCGCCAGCAGTGATTCAAATCAGCCCCAGCATTTT. Translated: CASSDSNQPQHF.

This clone was seen once. The J gene is TRBJ1-5, the V gene TRBV5-6, with D maybe TRBD1 (5 bases). The CDR3 totals 15 residues. The V gene's germline CDR1 is SGHDT and CDR2 YYEEEE. Trimming removed 2 bases from V and 9 bases from J, with 18 bases in between. The CDR3 DNA sequence: TGTGCCAGCAGCTTCCGGGACGGTTTTTTATGGCCCCAGCATTTT. It yields the protein CASSFRDGFLWPQHF. The full variable domain, completed using reference TRBV5-6 and TRBJ1-5, is DAGVTQSPTHLIKTRGQQVTLRCSPKSGHDTVSWYQQALGQGPQFIFQYYEEEERQRGNFPDRFSGHQFPNYSSELNVNALLLGDSALYLCASSFRDGFLWPQHFGDGTRLSIL.

This clone came up once. The chain has TRBV7-9 and TRBJ1-4; possible D gene TRBD1, 5 bases. From germline, CDR1 is SEHNR and CDR2 FQNEAQ (reference sequence). Trimming left V 3 bases short and J 8 bases short, with 13 bases between. CDR3 length equals 14 residues. CDR3 bases: TGTGCCAGCAGCTTCCCAGGGCTTGGGGAAAAACTGTTTTTT. Amino acids: CASSFPGLGEKLFF.

This clone was observed once. The CDR3 sequence is CASSARGRPGTDTQYF. For the CDR3, the DNA is TGTGCCAGCAGCGCCAGGGGGCGTCCCGGCACAGATACGCAGTATTTT. The rearrangement uses TRBV9 and TRBJ2-3; 8 bases fit TRBD1. The germline V gene has CDR1 SGDLS and CDR2 YYNGEE. Trimming removed 3 bases from V and 1 base from J; junction bases left unmatched: 7. The CDR3 totals 16 residues.

This clone has more than one count but fewer than ten. This chain uses TRBV2 with TRBJ2-7, with a weak D call TRBD1 (5 bases). This CDR3 has 15 amino acids. In germline, CDR1 is SNHLY, CDR2 FYNNEI. V shed 3 bases and J shed 0 bases, with 12 bases lying between them. CDR3 in amino acids: CASSEGQGSSYEQYF. DNA of the CDR3: TGTGCCAGCAGTGAGGGGCAGGGCAGCTCCTACGAGCAGTACTTC.

V gene TRBV7-2 combines with J gene TRBJ1-1, with 7 bases lining up with TRBD1. This CDR3 has 15 residues. J gave up 1 base and V 5 bases, and 7 bases lay outside the gene matches. The V gene's germline CDR1 is SGHTA and CDR2 FQGNSA. CDR3 nucleotides: TGTGCCAGCAGCCCGAGACGGACAGGGAACACTGAAGCTTTCTTT. Translated: CASSPRRTGNTEAFF.